The rows below give T cell receptor beta chains drawn from one sample of a study of blood T cells in healthy people across ages. TCRdb called the 5' RACE reads again in MiXCR, with one record for every CDR3 protein. In the table there are around 1,100,000 distinct CDR3 sequences, 35% to 45% of which are singletons. Sequences were obtained from blood. These receptors were taken from a man younger than 35 in good health. The CDR3 runs from the conserved cysteine through the conserved F or W. Each record gives: D gene, J gene, clone size, V gene, CDR3 protein, CDR3 DNA. A D gene is named only where the DNA matches it firmly. Expanded clones are given a class, and other clones once, few, many or no size at all.

TRBD1,TRBJ1-1,NA,TRBV29-1,CSVNRGTITEAFF,TGCAGCGTTAACAGGGGCACGATCACTGAGGCTTTCTTT
TRBD1,TRBJ1-1,NA,TRBV10-3,CASTGGINTEAFF,TGTGCCTCGACAGGGGGGATAAACACTGAAGCTTTCTTT
NA,TRBJ2-3,once,TRBV7-8,CASSFSPRGTSTDTQYF,TGTGCCAGCAGCTTCAGCCCTCGGGGGACTAGCACAGATACGCAGTATTTT
TRBD1,TRBJ2-1,many,TRBV7-2,CASSLRQGPLNEQFF,TGTGCCAGCAGCTTAAGACAGGGGCCCCTCAATGAGCAGTTCTTC
TRBD2,TRBJ2-1,few,TRBV4-3,CASSQDLSSGELNNEQFF,TGCGCCAGCAGCCAAGATTTGAGTAGCGGGGAATTAAACAATGAGCAGTTCTTC
TRBD2,TRBJ2-4,few,TRBV11-1,CASSLWVASGDYIQYF,TGTGCCAGCAGCTTATGGGTGGCTAGCGGGGATTACATTCAGTACTTC
NA,TRBJ2-7,NA,TRBV12-3/TRBV12-4,CASSSYTGHYKQYF,TGTGCCAGCAGTTCCTATACAGGCCACTACAAGCAGTACTTC
NA,TRBJ1-5,NA,TRBV12-3/TRBV12-4,CASSLGSQGPQHF,TGTGCCAGCAGTTTAGGGAGTCAAGGGCCCCAGCATTTT
TRBD1,TRBJ1-1,NA,TRBV20-1,CSALGQTNTEAFF,TGCAGTGCTCTGGGACAGACGAACACTGAAGCTTTCTTT
NA,TRBJ1-1,NA,TRBV12-3/TRBV12-4,CASSLLEGPEAFF,TGTGCCAGCAGTTTATTAGAGGGACCTGAAGCTTTCTTT
NA,TRBJ2-7,NA,TRBV24-1,CAIRDGVTYEQYF,TGTGCCATCAGGGATGGGGTAACCTACGAGCAGTACTTC
NA,TRBJ1-2,NA,TRBV20-1,CSAENVEGYTF,TGCAGTGCTGAAAATGTGGAGGGCTACACCTTC
NA,TRBJ2-3,once,TRBV20-1,CSAQTAQGIYESDTQYF,TGCAGTGCCCAGACTGCGCAGGGGATTTATGAATCAGATACGCAGTATTTT
NA,TRBJ2-7,few,TRBV28,CASRSGSNEQYF,TGTGCCAGCAGGTCCGGGTCGAACGAGCAGTACTTC
TRBD2,TRBJ2-1,few,TRBV9,CASRKNERGGQNEQFF,TGTGCCAGCAGAAAAAACGAGCGGGGGGGCCAAAATGAGCAGTTCTTC
TRBD1,TRBJ1-5,once,TRBV19,CASRGQGRSQPQHF,TGTGCCAGTAGGGGACAGGGCAGAAGTCAGCCCCAGCATTTT
NA,TRBJ2-7,few,TRBV12-3/TRBV12-4,CASSFRGAQTHEQYF,TGTGCCAGCAGTTTCAGAGGGGCGCAGACCCACGAGCAGTACTTC